The rows below give T cell receptor beta chains drawn from one sample of a study of blood T cell repertoires in COVID-19. TCRdb's copy holds only in-frame clones and misses some; the assay was immunoSEQ multiplex PCR. Of around 620,000 clones in the sample, just under 90% were seen once. Sequenced material: peripheral blood. The receptors shown here come from a woman younger than 30 with acute or convalescent COVID-19. CDR3s include the opening cysteine and the closing phenylalanine or tryptophan. Some rows have no size entry. The others give once, few or many, or a class for an expanded clone.

v_call	clone_size	j_call	cdr3_aa
TRBV30	-	TRBJ1-1	CAWSKGQGWTEAFF
TRBV5-1	-	TRBJ2-3	CASSVGTGLLTDTQYF
TRBV11-2	-	TRBJ2-3	CASSRIRVPSTDTQYF
TRBV2	-	TRBJ2-1	CVSGKGVGEQFF
TRBV21-1	once	TRBJ1-5	CASSKRSRVLSLVGQPQHF
TRBV27	once	TRBJ2-7	CASSSGSFYEQYF
TRBV4-3	-	TRBJ1-1	CASSQDRLGSLQGNTEAFF
TRBV12-5	few	TRBJ1-1	CASGGHRVYNTEAFF
TRBV28	-	TRBJ2-1	CASSPFPGMSGHEQFF
TRBV24-1	-	TRBJ2-1	CATSDGRIGGTSNEQFF